Following are 25 T cell receptor beta chains from one sample sequenced in a study of CD8+ T cells in alopecia areata. This sample's treatment: oral pan-JAK inhibitor, 5-10 mg twice daily. Sequencing relied on a cDNA template that was reverse transcribed from extracted RNA. Here immunoSEQ multiplex PCR was the method, and the copy in TCRdb shows in-frame clones only, minus some. This sample has a few hundred thousand clones, with roughly two fifths found just once. Sequencing used CD4+ T cells sorted from blood, obtained between weeks 30 and 35, from a patient treated with tofacitinib. The receptors come from a human donor with alopecia areata.

This rearrangement joins TRBV30 to TRBJ1-3; 9 bases line up with TRBD1. J lost 1 base, V lost 8 bases, and 6 bases had no gene match. This CDR3 spans 14 amino acids. Per germline, CDR1 GTSNPN and CDR2 SVGIG (reference sequence). The DNA for the CDR3 is TGTGCCGGAAAACAGGGGGCATCTGGAAACACCATATATTTT. Translation gives CAGKQGASGNTIYF.

The chain couples TRBV5-1 to TRBJ1-1, with unresolved D. The CDR3 length is 11 residues. V lost 4 bases, J lost 3 bases, and 4 bases lay in between. CDR1 SGHRS and CDR2 YFSETQ come from the germline V gene. The CDR3 DNA is TGCGCCAGCAGCATGGACACTGAAGCTTTCTTT. This sequence encodes CASSMDTEAFF.

The rearrangement links TRBV30 to TRBJ1-5; D is undetermined. The CDR3 consists of 13 residues. In germline, CDR1 is GTSNPN, CDR2 SVGIG (reference sequence). The V and J ends lost 0 bases and 7 bases respectively, with 10 bases between them. The CDR3 is CAWSVSGRQPQHF. CDR3 bases: TGTGCCTGGAGTGTATCGGGGAGGCAGCCCCAGCATTTT.

This rearrangement joins TRBV2 to TRBJ1-6; a possible D gene is TRBD1 (5 bases). This CDR3 region has 13 residues. Germline V gene sequence: CDR1 SNHLY, CDR2 FYNNEI. V was trimmed by 7 bases and J by 4 bases, leaving 8 bases between them. CDR3 DNA sequence: TGTGCCAGCAACCCAGGGTATAATTCACCCCTCCACTTT. Protein: CASNPGYNSPLHF.

In nucleotides, the CDR3 is TGTGCCAGCAGTGACCGGGAGCAGTTCTTC. The encoded protein is CASSDREQFF. This rearrangement joins TRBV28 to TRBJ2-1; D not resolved. The V and J ends lost 5 bases and 10 bases respectively, with 6 bases between them. The CDR3 totals 10 residues. Germline lookup yields CDR1 MDHEN and CDR2 SYDVKM. The whole variable domain, remainder taken from reference TRBV28 and TRBJ2-1, is DVKVTQSSRYLVKRTGEKVFLECVQDMDHENMFWYRQDPGLGLRLIYFSYDVKMKEKGDIPEGYSVSREKKERFSLILESASTNQTSMYLCASSDREQFFGPGTRLTVL.

This chain joins TRBV15 and TRBJ1-1, with D unresolved. V was clipped by 0 bases and J by 3 bases, with 8 bases between them. The length of the CDR3 is 14 residues. The V gene's germline CDR1 is LNHNV and CDR2 YYDKDF (reference sequence). The CDR3 region has the DNA TGTGCCACCAGCAGAGATCGACTTTACACTGAAGCTTTCTTT. Its protein is CATSRDRLYTEAFF.

V and J are TRBV25-1 and TRBJ2-1; 9 nucleotides line up with TRBD2. Germline trimming cut 3 bases from V and 8 bases from J; bases unmatched to any gene: 11. Germline lookup yields CDR1 MGHDK and CDR2 SYGVNS. The CDR3 length is 16 residues. CDR3 residues: CASSDLSAGGGDEQFF. As DNA, the CDR3 is TGTGCCAGCAGTGACTTATCAGCGGGGGGCGGAGATGAGCAGTTCTTC. The variable domain in full, with the rest retrieved from reference TRBV25-1 and TRBJ2-1, is EADIYQTPRYLVIGTGKKITLECSQTMGHDKMYWYQQDPGMELHLIHYSYGVNSTEKGDLSSESTVSRIRTEHFPLTLESARPSHTSQYLCASSDLSAGGGDEQFFGPGTRLTVL.

The V and J genes are TRBV27 and TRBJ2-5, with 7 nucleotides matching TRBD2. The V gene's germline CDR1 is MNHEY and CDR2 SMNVEV (reference sequence). Germline trimming cut 5 bases from V and 0 bases from J; bases unmatched to any gene: 18. The CDR3 has 19 residues. The CDR3 protein is CASSRFTAGVSGDQETQYF. CDR3 bases: TGTGCCAGCAGTCGGTTTACTGCGGGAGTCTCTGGGGACCAAGAGACCCAGTACTTC.

The V call is TRBV6-5, the J call TRBJ2-7, with 11 bases fitting TRBD2. Germline assignment: CDR1 MNHEY and CDR2 SVGAGI. The CDR3 totals 15 residues. J lost 5 bases, V lost 2 bases, and 5 bases had no gene match. DNA for the CDR3: TGTGCCAGCAGTTACATACTAGCGGGAGCTAACGAGCAGTACTTC. It translates to CASSYILAGANEQYF.

This clone has only a few counts. V gene TRBV20-1 combines with J gene TRBJ2-7; no reliable D call. This CDR3 contains 11 residues. Trimming stripped 3 bases from V and 6 bases from J, with 9 bases between. Germline CDR1 is DFQATT and CDR2 is SNEGSKA (reference sequence). The CDR3 bases are TGCAGTGCTAGCTCCCTGCGCGAGCAGTACTTC. It translates to CSASSLREQYF.

The gene calls are TRBV30 and TRBJ2-1; D is perhaps TRBD1 (5 bases). The CDR3 consists of 14 residues. CDR1 and CDR2 (germline): GTSNPN, SVGIG (reference sequence). V gave up 2 bases and J gave up 0 bases, with 8 bases separating them. The CDR3 DNA is TGTGCCTGGAGTCCAGGGTCCTCCTACAATGAGCAGTTCTTC. This gives the protein CAWSPGSSYNEQFF.

This clone was recorded a few times. V usage is TRBV29-1 and J usage is TRBJ1-1; TRBD1 matches 10 bases. The CDR3 consists of 14 residues. From germline, CDR1 is SQVTM and CDR2 ANQGSEA. Losses at the gene ends were 5 bases for V and 4 bases for J; bases not matched to a gene: 7. The CDR3 is CSVSPGTGVTEAFF. CDR3 nucleotides: TGCAGCGTTAGCCCCGGGACAGGGGTCACTGAAGCTTTCTTT.

This clone was observed a handful of times. This chain uses TRBV7-6 with TRBJ2-7; no reliable D call. Germline CDR1 is SGHVS and CDR2 is FNYEAQ. This CDR3 is 13 amino acids long. Trimming took 5 bases from V and 3 from J, leaving 11 bases between them. The CDR3 loop reads CASSPGSIYEQYF. The CDR3 coding sequence is TGTGCCAGCAGCCCGGGTTCCATCTACGAGCAGTACTTC.

In its sample, this clone was seen a few times. The gene calls are TRBV6-5 and TRBJ2-1; maybe TRBD2 (6 bases). Germline CDR1 reads MNHEY; CDR2 reads SVGAGI. The CDR3 has 14 amino acids. V was pared by 8 bases and J by 3 bases, with 14 bases between. CDR3 in DNA: TGTGCCAGCGGGGAGGCACTAATCTACAATGAGCAGTTCTTC. The encoded protein is CASGEALIYNEQFF.

The rearrangement joins TRBV30 to TRBJ2-1; TRBD2 matches 10 bases. J lost 5 bases, V lost 3 bases, and 4 bases had no gene match. The germline V gene has CDR1 GTSNPN and CDR2 SVGIG (reference sequence). The CDR3 contains 14 residues. The chain's CDR3 is CAWRVLAGNNEQFF. The CDR3, as DNA: TGTGCCTGGAGAGTACTAGCGGGAAACAATGAGCAGTTCTTC.

This sequence joins TRBV9 and TRBJ1-6; 8 bases align to TRBD1. The CDR3 spans 13 residues. J was trimmed by 6 bases and V by 8 bases; bases with no gene match: 4. Germline V gene lookup returns CDR1 SGDLS and CDR2 YYNGEE. The CDR3: CAREDRANSPLHF. The CDR3 nucleotides read TGTGCCAGGGAGGACAGGGCTAATTCACCCCTCCACTTT. The whole variable domain, remainder taken from reference TRBV9 and TRBJ1-6, is DSGVTQTPKHLITATGQRVTLRCSPRSGDLSVYWYQQSLDQGLQFLIQYYNGEERAKGNILERFSAQQFPDLHSELNLSSLELGDSALYFCAREDRANSPLHFGNGTRLTVT.

The chain joins TRBV5-1 to TRBJ2-7, with D perhaps TRBD2 (5 bases). This CDR3 is built from 15 residues. Trimming removed 4 bases at V and 1 base at J, with 15 bases between. CDR1 and CDR2 from the germline V gene are SGHRS and YFSETQ. This chain's CDR3 is CASSAIVGDSYEQYF. The CDR3 bases are TGCGCCAGCAGCGCAATAGTCGGGGATTCCTACGAGCAGTACTTC.

The chain has TRBV30 and TRBJ2-3, with no clear D. The CDR3 length is 13 residues. In germline, CDR1 is GTSNPN, CDR2 SVGIG (reference sequence). Between the trimmed V and J ends, which lost 5 bases and 2 bases, there was a span of 11 bases. The CDR3 region has the DNA TGTGCCTGGTCTGGGCCGCACACAGATACGCAGTATTTT. It encodes CAWSGPHTDTQYF.

CDR3 protein: CAGYPASGANVLTF. The CDR3 bases are TGTGCCGGATACCCGGCTTCTGGGGCCAACGTCCTGACTTTC. The chain employs TRBV30 and TRBJ2-6, with no clear D. In germline, CDR1 is GTSNPN, CDR2 SVGIG (reference sequence). There are 14 residues in the CDR3. V was shortened by 8 bases and J by 1 base, with 12 bases between the two germline ends.

The CDR3, as DNA: TGTGCCAGCAGCTTATACCCCTTAGACAGAAGCTATGGCTACACCTTC. It translates to CASSLYPLDRSYGYTF. The rearrangement joins TRBV7-2 to TRBJ1-2; weak D call: TRBD1 (5 bases). This CDR3 has 16 residues. Trimming pared 2 bases from V and 4 bases from J, leaving 17 bases between. Germline V gene data show CDR1 as SGHTA and CDR2 as FQGNSA.

This clone was counted many times. The V and J genes are TRBV19 and TRBJ1-2; a possible D gene is TRBD1 (5 bases). Trimming stripped 6 bases from V and 4 bases from J, with 12 bases between. Germline values: CDR1 LNHDA, CDR2 SQIVND (reference sequence). This CDR3 has 13 amino acids. For the CDR3, the DNA is TGTGCCAGTAGCACCGCAGGGAGCTATGGCTACACCTTC. Its protein product is CASSTAGSYGYTF.

The rearrangement joins TRBV2 to TRBJ1-5, with 10 bases lining up with TRBD1. The ends lost 6 bases at V and 6 bases at J; junction bases unmatched: 8. Germline assignment: CDR1 SNHLY and CDR2 FYNNEI. This CDR3 comprises 15 residues. CDR3 region: CASRGPGQGLQPQHF. In nucleotides, the CDR3 is TGTGCCAGCAGGGGACCGGGACAGGGGCTTCAGCCCCAGCATTTT.

This clone was observed a few times. The chain has TRBV7-2 and TRBJ1-5; unclear D gene. Germline V gene lookup returns CDR1 SGHTA and CDR2 FQGNSA. Trimming shortened V by 1 base and J by 4 bases, and 8 bases separated the two germline ends. This CDR3 comprises 14 residues. As DNA, the CDR3 is TGTGCCAGCAGCTTAGTCTCGGATAATCAGCCCCAGCATTTT. Translating gives CASSLVSDNQPQHF.

The CDR3 loop reads CASSLEGPIQETQYF. CDR3 coding DNA: TGCGCCAGCAGCTTGGAAGGACCGATCCAAGAGACCCAGTACTTC. The gene calls are TRBV5-1 and TRBJ2-5; D is uncertain. Deletions cut 0 bases from V and 1 base from J, with 10 bases between. Germline-derived CDR1 and CDR2 are SGHRS and YFSETQ. The CDR3 spans 15 residues.

The V gene is TRBV25-1, the J gene TRBJ2-2, with D tentatively TRBD1 (6 bases). Germline CDR1 is MGHDK and CDR2 is SYGVNS. The CDR3 covers 14 residues. Trimming removed 3 bases from V and 6 bases from J, with 11 bases in between. The CDR3 sequence is CASSDGQWAGELFF. In DNA form, the CDR3 reads TGTGCCAGCAGTGACGGACAGTGGGCCGGGGAGCTGTTTTTT.